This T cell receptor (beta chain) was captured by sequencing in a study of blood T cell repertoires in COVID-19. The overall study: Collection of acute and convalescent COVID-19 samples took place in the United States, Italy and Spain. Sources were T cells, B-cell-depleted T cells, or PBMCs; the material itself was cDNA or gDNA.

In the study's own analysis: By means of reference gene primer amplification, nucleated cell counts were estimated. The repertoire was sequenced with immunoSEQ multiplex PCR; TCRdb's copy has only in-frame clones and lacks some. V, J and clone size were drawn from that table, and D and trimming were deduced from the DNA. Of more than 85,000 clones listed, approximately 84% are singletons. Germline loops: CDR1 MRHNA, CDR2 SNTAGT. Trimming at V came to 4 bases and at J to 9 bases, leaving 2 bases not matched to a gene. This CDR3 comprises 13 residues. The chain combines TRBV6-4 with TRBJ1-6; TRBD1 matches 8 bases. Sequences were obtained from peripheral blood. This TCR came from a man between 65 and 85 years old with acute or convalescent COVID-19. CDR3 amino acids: CASSATGGSPLHF. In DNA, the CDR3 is TGTGCCAGCAGTGCCACAGGGGGTTCACCCCTCCACTTT.